Reported below is one T cell receptor beta chain. Its antigen remains undetermined. Per-base quality was not reported, and no clone a single base away is much larger than it. At the junction V is shortened by 4 bases and J by 6 bases, with 21 bases in between. Counted from cysteine to phenylalanine, this CDR3 has 16 amino acids. Only the CDR3 part of the read is kept: 48 bases, read in frame from the first base. The germline V gene yields SGHTA for CDR1 and FQGTGA for CDR2. The trial excluded patients who had a history of autoimmune disease or were on systemic immunosuppression. Peripheral blood for TCR sequencing was drawn from every dose cohort at baseline, at cycle 4 day 1 and at cycle 7 day 1. The samples were drawn from a first-in-human, open-label, multicenter phase I dose-escalation trial of ivuxolimab. Adults with locally advanced or metastatic head and neck squamous cell, hepatocellular, melanoma or renal cell carcinoma were enrolled in the trial. CD4+ and CD8+ T cells were sorted separately from peripheral blood before TCR sequencing.

This specimen belongs to a study of OX40 agonist ivuxolimab in advanced cancers. As for the study more broadly: The costimulatory receptor OX40 (CD134) was targeted by ivuxolimab, a fully human IgG2 agonistic monoclonal antibody. Of the roughly 54 patients in dose escalation, around 19 had hepatocellular carcinoma, around 15 had melanoma, 9 had renal cell carcinoma and 9 had head and neck cancer. Partial responses occurred in three dose-escalation patients: two with cutaneous melanoma and one with hepatocellular carcinoma. The purpose of peripheral TCRbeta sequencing was to test whether ivuxolimab changed TCR sequence diversity and led to clonal T-cell expansion. Prior anti-PD-1, anti-PD-L1 or anti-CTLA-4 therapy was permitted, and checkpoint inhibitors had been received by 40% to 50% of dose-escalation patients. Intravenous ivuxolimab was administered to patients every 2 weeks at six dose levels: 0.01, 0.1, 0.3, 1.5, 3 and 10 mg/kg. The paper reports the monotherapy dose-escalation portion (N of about 50 patients) of the phase I ivuxolimab trial. In the dose-escalation cohort, 70% to 85% of patients were male, and the mean age was roughly 60 years with a range of roughly 23 to 90. General findings and caveats noted by the study authors: Clonal expansion of both CD4+ and CD8+ blood T cells was observed from baseline to week 6 at doses 0.1 to 3.0 mg/kg. In the 0.1-3.0 mg/kg groups, partial responders had among the lowest normalized peripheral clonal expansion, particularly in CD8+ T cells. Low levels of normalized T-cell clonal expansion were also shown by some nonresponding patients. After ivuxolimab, CD8+ T cells had more expanded clones than CD4+ T cells on average. Antigen specificity was not determined for the clonally expanded peripheral T cells.

Genomic DNA was isolated from the sorted cells so that the TCRbeta CDR3 region could be sequenced. TCRbeta CDR3 regions were sequenced using the immunoSEQ Assay. The immuneACCESS repertoire file appears here via TCRdb, limited to in-frame rearrangements. These files lack a portion of the clones; in checked studies, under half of the deficit traces to unresolved V genes, and the cause of the others is not known. This sample lists fewer than 70,000 clones; roughly 86% were detected once. The leading ten clones occupy approximately 4% of the sample. The sample consisted of CD4+ or CD8+ T cells sorted from blood, taken in a trial of the OX40 agonist ivuxolimab. The receptor was isolated from an adult with an advanced solid tumor such as melanoma, head and neck, liver or kidney cancer. The chain was built from TRBV7-3 and TRBJ1-2, and TRBD1 may be the D gene, going by 6 matching bases. The sequenced DNA is TGTGCCAGCAGCTCCCTCTACCGGGACACGGTGAATGGCTACACCTTC. Its translation reads: CASSSLYRDTVNGYTF.